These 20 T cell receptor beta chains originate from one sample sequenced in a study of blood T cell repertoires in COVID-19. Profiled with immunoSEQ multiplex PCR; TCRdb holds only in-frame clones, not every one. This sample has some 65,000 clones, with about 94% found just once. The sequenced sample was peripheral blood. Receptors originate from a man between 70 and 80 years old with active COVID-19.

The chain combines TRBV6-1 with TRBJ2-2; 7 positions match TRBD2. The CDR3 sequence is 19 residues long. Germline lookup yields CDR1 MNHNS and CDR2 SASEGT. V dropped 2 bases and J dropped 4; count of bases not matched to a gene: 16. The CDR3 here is CASSETRHGFWEGTGELFF. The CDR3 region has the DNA TGTGCCAGCAGTGAAACTCGTCATGGTTTCTGGGAGGGCACCGGGGAGCTGTTTTTT.

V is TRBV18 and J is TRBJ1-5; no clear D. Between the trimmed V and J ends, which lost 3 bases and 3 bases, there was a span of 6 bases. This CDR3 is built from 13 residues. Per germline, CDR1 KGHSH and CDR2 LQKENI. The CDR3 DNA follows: TGTGCCAGCTCACCGGGAGACAATCAGCCCCAGCATTTT. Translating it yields CASSPGDNQPQHF.

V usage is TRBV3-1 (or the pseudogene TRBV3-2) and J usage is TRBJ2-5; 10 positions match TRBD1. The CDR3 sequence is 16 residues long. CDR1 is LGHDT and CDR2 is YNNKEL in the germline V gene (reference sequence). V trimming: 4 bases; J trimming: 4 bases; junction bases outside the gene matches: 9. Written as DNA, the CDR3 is TGTGCCAGCAGCCGAAAGGGACAGGGGTGGGGAGAGACCCAGTACTTC. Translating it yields CASSRKGQGWGETQYF.

The CDR3 nucleotides read TGTGCCAGCAGTTACTCCTACAGGGGCGCCGGGGAGCTGTTTTTT. Protein: CASSYSYRGAGELFF. The J gene is TRBJ2-2, the V gene TRBV6-6, with 7 bases lining up with TRBD1. The CDR3 sequence is 15 residues long. Germline loops: CDR1 MNHNY, CDR2 SVGAGI (reference sequence). The trim removed 0 bases at V and 6 bases at J, leaving 4 bases unmatched.

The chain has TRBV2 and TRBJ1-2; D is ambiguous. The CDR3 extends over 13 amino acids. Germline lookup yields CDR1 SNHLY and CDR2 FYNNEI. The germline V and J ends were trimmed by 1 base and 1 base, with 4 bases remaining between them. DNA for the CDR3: TGTGCCAGCAGTGAAGACATTAACTATGGCTACACCTTC. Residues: CASSEDINYGYTF.

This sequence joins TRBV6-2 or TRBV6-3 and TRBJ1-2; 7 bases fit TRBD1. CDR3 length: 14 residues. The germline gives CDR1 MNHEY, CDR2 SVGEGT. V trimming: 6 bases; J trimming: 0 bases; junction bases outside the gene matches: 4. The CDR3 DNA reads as TGTGCCAGCAGCCGGGACAGTTCTAACTATGGCTACACCTTC. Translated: CASSRDSSNYGYTF.

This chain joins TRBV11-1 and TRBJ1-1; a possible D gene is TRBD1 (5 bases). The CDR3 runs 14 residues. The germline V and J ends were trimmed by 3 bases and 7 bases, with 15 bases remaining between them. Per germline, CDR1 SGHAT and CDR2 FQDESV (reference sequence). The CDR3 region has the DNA TGTGCCAGCAGCTTGACGCAGGGTCAAGGTGAAGCTTTCTTT. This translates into CASSLTQGQGEAFF. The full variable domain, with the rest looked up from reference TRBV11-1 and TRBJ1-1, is EAEVAQSPRYKITEKSQAVAFWCDPISGHATLYWYRQILGQGPELLVQFQDESVVDDSQLPKDRFSAERLKGVDSTLKIQPAELGDSAMYLCASSLTQGQGEAFFGQGTRLTVV.

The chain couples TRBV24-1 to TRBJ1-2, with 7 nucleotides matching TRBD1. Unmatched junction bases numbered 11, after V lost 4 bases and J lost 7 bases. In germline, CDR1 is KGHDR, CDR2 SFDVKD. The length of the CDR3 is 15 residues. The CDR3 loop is CATSESPGQSAGYTF. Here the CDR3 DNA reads TGTGCCACCAGTGAATCCCCGGGACAGTCCGCTGGCTACACCTTC.

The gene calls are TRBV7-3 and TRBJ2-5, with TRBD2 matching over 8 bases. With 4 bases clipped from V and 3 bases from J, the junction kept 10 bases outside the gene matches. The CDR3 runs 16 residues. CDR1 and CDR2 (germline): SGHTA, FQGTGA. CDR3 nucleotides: TGTGCCAGCAGCTCGCCGGGGGAAGCGGGGGAAGAGACCCAGTACTTC. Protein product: CASSSPGEAGEETQYF.

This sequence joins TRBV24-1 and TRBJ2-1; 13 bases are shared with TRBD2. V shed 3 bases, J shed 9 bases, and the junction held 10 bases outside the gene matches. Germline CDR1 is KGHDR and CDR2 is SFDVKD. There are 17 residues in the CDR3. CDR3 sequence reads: CATSDRTSGGLRSEQFF. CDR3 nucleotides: TGTGCCACCAGTGATCGGACTAGCGGGGGCCTCCGGAGTGAGCAGTTCTTC.

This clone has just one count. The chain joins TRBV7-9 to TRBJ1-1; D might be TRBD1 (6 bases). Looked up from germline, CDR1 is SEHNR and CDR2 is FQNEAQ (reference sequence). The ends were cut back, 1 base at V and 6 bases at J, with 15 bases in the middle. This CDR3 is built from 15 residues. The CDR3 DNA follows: TGTGCCAGCAGCTTAGTTAGCAGGGGTTATGCTGAAGCTTTCTTT. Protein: CASSLVSRGYAEAFF.

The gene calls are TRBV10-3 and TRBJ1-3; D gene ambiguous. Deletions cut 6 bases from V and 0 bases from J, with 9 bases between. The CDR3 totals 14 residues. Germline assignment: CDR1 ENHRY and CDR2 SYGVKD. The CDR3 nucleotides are TGTGCCATCAGGACGGAGAGCTCTGGAAACACCATATATTTT. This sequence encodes CAIRTESSGNTIYF.

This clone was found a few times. The CDR3 reads CASSLRYNEQFF. CDR3 nucleotide sequence: TGTGCCAGCAGCTTGCGTTACAATGAGCAGTTCTTC. The chain links TRBV5-6 to TRBJ2-1, with unresolved D. V dropped 1 base and J dropped 4 bases, with 3 bases sitting between them. The CDR3 runs to 12 residues. Germline V gene sequence: CDR1 SGHDT, CDR2 YYEEEE.

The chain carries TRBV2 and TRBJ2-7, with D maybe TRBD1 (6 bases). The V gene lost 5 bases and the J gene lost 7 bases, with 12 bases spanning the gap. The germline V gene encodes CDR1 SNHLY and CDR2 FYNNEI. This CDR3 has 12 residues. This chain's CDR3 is CASSYTGKEQYV. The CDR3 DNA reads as TGTGCCAGCAGTTACACAGGGAAGGAGCAGTACGTC.

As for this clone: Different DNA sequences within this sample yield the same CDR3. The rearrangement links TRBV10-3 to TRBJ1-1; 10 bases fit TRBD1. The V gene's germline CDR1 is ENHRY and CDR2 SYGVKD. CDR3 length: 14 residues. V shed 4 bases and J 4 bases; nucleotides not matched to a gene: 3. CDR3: CAISGDRGRTEAFF. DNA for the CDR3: TGTGCCATCAGTGGGGACAGGGGTCGCACTGAAGCTTTCTTT.

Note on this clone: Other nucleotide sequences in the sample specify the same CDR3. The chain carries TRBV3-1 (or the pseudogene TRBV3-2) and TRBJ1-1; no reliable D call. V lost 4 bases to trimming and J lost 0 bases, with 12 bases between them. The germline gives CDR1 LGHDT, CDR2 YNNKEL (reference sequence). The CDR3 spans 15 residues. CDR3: CASSRRTGMNTEAFF. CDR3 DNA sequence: TGTGCCAGCAGCCGCAGGACGGGGATGAACACTGAAGCTTTCTTT.

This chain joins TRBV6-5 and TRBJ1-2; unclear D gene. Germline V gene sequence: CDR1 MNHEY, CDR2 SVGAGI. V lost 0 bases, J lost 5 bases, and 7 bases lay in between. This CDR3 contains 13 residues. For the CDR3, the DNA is TGTGCCAGCAGTTACTCTGAGGGATATGGCTACACCTTC. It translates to CASSYSEGYGYTF.

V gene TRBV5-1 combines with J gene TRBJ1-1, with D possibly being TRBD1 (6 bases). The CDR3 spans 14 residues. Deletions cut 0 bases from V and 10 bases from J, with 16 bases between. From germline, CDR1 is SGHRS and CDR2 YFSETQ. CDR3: CASSLGYLGAGAFF. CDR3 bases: TGCGCCAGCAGCTTGGGGTATCTGGGGGCTGGAGCTTTCTTT.

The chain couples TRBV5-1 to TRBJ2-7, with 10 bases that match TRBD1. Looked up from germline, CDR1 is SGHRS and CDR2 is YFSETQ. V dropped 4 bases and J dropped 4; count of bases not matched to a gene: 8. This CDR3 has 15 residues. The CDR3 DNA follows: TGCGCCAGCAGCCTCACTGGACAGGGGGGGTACGAGCAGTACTTC. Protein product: CASSLTGQGGYEQYF.

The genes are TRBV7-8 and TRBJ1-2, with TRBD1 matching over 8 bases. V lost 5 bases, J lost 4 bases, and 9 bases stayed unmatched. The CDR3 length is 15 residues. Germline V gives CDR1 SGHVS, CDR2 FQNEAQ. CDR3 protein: CASSPPGTGSYGYTF. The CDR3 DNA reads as TGTGCCAGCAGCCCCCCCGGGACAGGAAGCTATGGCTACACCTTC.